This TCR beta chain appears in the sequencing data of a study of beta chain features in type 1 diabetes. Findings of the study overall: Individuals with type 1 diabetes displayed fewer insertions and more deletions at VDJ junctions. These data did not resolve whether HLA type affects TCRB rearrangement. For patients and controls alike, PCR might favor shorter templates to the same degree. Compared to healthy donors, patients appeared to have naive, central memory and Treg TCRB repertoires that were more alike.

This clone was picked up a small number of times. Its antigen is currently unknown. cDNA synthesis used the whole RNA isolate, giving expressed TCRB sequences. The table came from immunoSEQ multiplex PCR; TCRdb's copy has only in-frame clones and leaves some out. This sample yields 250,000 to 300,000 clones, of which approximately 8.1% are seen a single time; under 1.3% belongs to the top ten. Germline values: CDR1 SGHNT, CDR2 YYREEE (reference sequence). CDR3 length: 13 amino acids. V was shortened by 4 bases and J by 1 base, with 6 bases between the two germline ends. The material sequenced was central memory CD4+ T cells from blood. This receptor was identified in a woman aged 18-35 years in good health. This chain connects TRBV5-4 to TRBJ2-1; D is unclear. The DNA for the CDR3 is TGTGCCAGCAGCACAGAATCCTACAATGAGCAGTTCTTC. Translated, it gives CASSTESYNEQFF.